This T cell receptor beta chain was recovered during a study of PD-L1 blockade in urothelial cancer (dated by TCRdb to the late 2010s). About the study as a whole: Therapy was started in about 2014 for all patients, and atezolizumab 1,200 mg was administered intravenously every 3 weeks. Blood samples gave a median of 141,255 T cells and 83,000 or so unique TCRs, with a median clonality of 0.080. Blood samples were analyzed at two time points: 3 weeks after treatment start (second dose) and 6 weeks after treatment start. Patients had an ECOG performance status of 0 or 1 and had received between 0 and 3 prior chemotherapy regimens. Approximately 29 patients had pretreatment blood TCR-seq, roughly 24 had at least one posttreatment blood collection, and roughly 24 had tumor TCR-seq. About 90% of the roughly 29 patients were identified as males with urothelial cancer of bladder origin, and a prior smoking history was reported by 18 of 29 patients. Pretreatment tumor samples, along with matched peripheral blood serially collected before and after atezolizumab treatment, were subjected to TCR sequencing. Whole exome sequencing and RNA sequencing of pretreatment tumors were performed alongside TCR sequencing in the same patients. Progression-free survival longer than 6 months counted as durable clinical benefit, and TCR features were additionally tested against both progression-free and overall survival. Fewer than ten patients achieved durable clinical benefit and approximately 20 did not. An exploratory multi-omic analysis was conducted of the somatic, immune and clinical correlates of response to PD-L1 blockade with atezolizumab in urothelial cancer. On the study overall, not on this receptor specifically: Because the sample size was small (n ≈ 29) and many exploratory analyses were performed, the results are intended to be hypothesis-generating. Improved progression-free and overall survival was associated with having pretreatment peripheral blood TCR clonality below the median. Greater expansion of tumor-associated TCR clones in peripheral blood 3 weeks after the start of treatment was observed in patients with durable benefit (n of about 21, p = 0.022).

With respect to this clone: Which antigen it targets is not known. Per-base quality was not reported, and no clone a single base away is much larger than it.

Interpreted using the paper, the time point label stands for: pretreatment peripheral blood. A cohort of about 27 patients with locally advanced or metastatic urothelial carcinoma, treated at Memorial Sloan Kettering on a trial protocol, was included. Peripheral blood mononuclear cells were collected pretreatment and during treatment, at between 1 and 8 total time points per patient. The Qiagen DNeasy Blood extraction kit was used to purify genomic DNA from total PBMCs and tumor samples. PBMCs were collected pretreatment and during treatment, and were isolated and stored as previously described. Each PCR received spiked-in synthetic TCR analog templates so that absolute template abundance could be estimated from read counts. TCRbeta CDR3 regions were amplified from genomic DNA with bias-controlled V and J gene primers using the immunoSEQ assay. Sequencing of rearranged TCRbeta segments was done at approximately 20X coverage. From the authors' description of their analysis: Sequencing errors were corrected by clustering and CDR3s were annotated against IMGT to assign V, D and J genes. Only productive TCRbeta rearrangements were used in downstream analyses, excluding out-of-frame or stop-codon sequences. Clonality was computed as one minus Shannon entropy normalized by the log of the number of unique productive sequences. Clones differing between time points or between blood and tumor were identified by Fisher's exact test with Benjamini-Hochberg correction at adjusted p below 0.01. TCRdb retrieved this table from immuneACCESS and kept in-frame rearrangements only. Not all clones are present; in checked studies, unresolved V genes account for under half, and no reason is known for the remainder. From that table come the V and J calls and clone size; the DNA was used to work out D and trimming. Across this sample there are tens of thousands of clones, with around 88% seen only once. The top ten constitute approximately 14% of the sample.

CDR1 and CDR2 are drawn from the germline V gene: SGHDT, YYEEEE. Measured from the cysteine to the phenylalanine, the CDR3 is 15 residues long. Left in the record is the CDR3 DNA by itself, 45 bases read in frame from the first base. Germline trimming amounts to 4 bases on V and 4 bases on J, with 9 as the count of junction bases outside the gene matches. The TCR was taken from a woman in her sixties with urothelial cancer. The chain joins TRBV5-6 to TRBJ2-3, and TRBD1 matches 7 of the central bases. Here the sequenced sample was PBMCs, taken around atezolizumab (anti-PD-L1) treatment. The encoded CDR3 is CASSVATGVADTQYF. Here is the DNA: TGTGCCAGCAGCGTTGCCACAGGGGTTGCAGATACGCAGTATTTT.